The clone carrying this T cell receptor beta chain has a handful of counts. Its cognate antigen is unknown. This sample stems from a study of T-cell memory formation after mild COVID-19. Study-level results: The pre-infection memory compartment contained some responding clones, suggesting cross-reactive memory joined.

The germline V gene encodes CDR1 SEHNR and CDR2 FQNEAQ (reference sequence). V dropped 1 base and J dropped 6 bases, with 9 bases sitting between them. The CDR3 loop spans 13 amino acids. In TCRdb, the 5' RACE reads were re-called with MiXCR into one record per CDR3 protein. This sample carries tens of thousands of distinct CDR3 sequences, approximately 12% of them seen once, and the ten largest clones take 24%. The chain carries TRBV7-9 and TRBJ1-1; D remains unclear. Sequenced: PBMCs or a T cell subset sorted from them (not recorded which). The receptor comes from a man aged 18-30 years who had mild COVID-19 (a few samples of this study predate the infection). Cell type and time point are not known. CDR3 in DNA: TGTGCCAGCAGCTTAGGAGAGTTCCCTGAAGCTTTCTTT. Amino acids: CASSLGEFPEAFF.